The 32 T cell receptor beta chains in this list originate from one sample, sequenced in a study of PD-1 blockade in classical Hodgkin lymphoma. Sequenced by immunoSEQ multiplex PCR; TCRdb stores in-frame clones only, minus some. Here the sample spans 25,000 to 30,000 clones, roughly 65% being singletons. All patients experienced relapse after autologous stem cell transplantation, and brentuximab vedotin exposure was variable. The sample was peripheral blood mononuclear cells (PBMCs), taken before the second cycle of nivolumab. The receptors here all came from a human donor with classical Hodgkin lymphoma.

The chain carries TRBV28 and TRBJ1-5; tentatively, D is TRBD1 (6 bases). Germline CDR1 and CDR2: MDHEN and SYDVKM. V lost 1 base, J lost 3 bases, and 13 bases lay in between. The CDR3 covers 16 residues. CDR3 protein: CASSLYSRGLNQPQHF. The CDR3 DNA sequence: TGTGCCAGCAGTTTATACTCTCGGGGGCTCAATCAGCCCCAGCATTTT.

The CDR3 DNA sequence: TGTGCCAGCAGCCAAGGAGTCCGGGCCTGGGGCAATCAGCCCCAGCATTTT. Translated: CASSQGVRAWGNQPQHF. The chain couples TRBV4-2 to TRBJ1-5; D is unresolved. Germline CDR1 LGHNA, CDR2 YNFKEQ. This CDR3 has 17 residues. V gave up 1 base and J gave up 2 bases, with 15 bases separating them.

The V call is TRBV6-6, the J call TRBJ1-2; perhaps TRBD1 as D (6 bases). Germline lookup yields CDR1 MNHNY and CDR2 SVGAGI (reference sequence). V shed 4 bases and J shed 8 bases, with 14 bases lying between them. The CDR3 loop spans 13 amino acids. CDR3 in DNA: TGTGCCAGCAGTTGGGCGGGGGGCGAAGGCTACACCTTC. Protein: CASSWAGGEGYTF.

The V call is TRBV7-9, the J call TRBJ1-5; TRBD1 might be the D (6 bases). This CDR3 contains 14 residues. Trimming shortened V by 5 bases and J by 7 bases, and 15 bases separated the two germline ends. The germline CDR1 and CDR2 sequences are SEHNR and FQNEAQ (reference sequence). The CDR3 spells CASSGGGPGQPQHF. CDR3 DNA: TGTGCCAGCAGCGGCGGGGGCCCGGGGCAGCCCCAGCATTTT.

There are a few counts of this clone. The chain couples TRBV2 to TRBJ2-1; D gene unclear. The V end lost 0 bases, the J end lost 0 bases, and 6 bases lay between the germline ends. This CDR3 has 15 residues. The germline CDR1 and CDR2 sequences are SNHLY and FYNNEI. The CDR3 loop reads CASSEAASSYNEQFF. The CDR3 DNA sequence: TGTGCCAGCAGTGAAGCCGCAAGCTCCTACAATGAGCAGTTCTTC.

This clone was recorded only once. The chain recombines TRBV18 with TRBJ2-7; tentative D call: TRBD1 (5 bases). Germline assignment: CDR1 KGHSH and CDR2 LQKENI. The CDR3 has 14 amino acids. Trimming took off 5 bases at V and 6 bases at J, with 17 bases between the two ends. This CDR3 is CASSSTSQGGEQYF. In DNA form, the CDR3 reads TGTGCCAGCTCATCCACGAGTCAGGGTGGCGAGCAGTACTTC.

The rearrangement links TRBV7-9 to TRBJ2-1, with 8 positions matching TRBD1. Germline CDR1 is SEHNR and CDR2 is FQNEAQ (reference sequence). The CDR3 runs to 16 residues. V shed 4 bases and J 6 bases; nucleotides not matched to a gene: 11. The CDR3 nucleotides read TGTGCCAGCAGCTCTATCCCCGGACAGGGTCCCAATGAGCAGTTCTTC. Its protein product is CASSSIPGQGPNEQFF.

The V and J genes are TRBV7-2 and TRBJ1-2; 9 bases align to TRBD1. Trimming at V came to 6 bases and at J to 3 bases, leaving 2 bases not matched to a gene. This CDR3 region has 13 residues. Germline V gene lookup returns CDR1 SGHTA and CDR2 FQGNSA. CDR3 sequence reads: CASSRDRDYGYTF. For the CDR3, the DNA is TGTGCCAGCAGTCGGGACAGGGACTATGGCTACACCTTC.

V and J are TRBV15 and TRBJ2-2; TRBD2 aligns across 14 bases. Germline V lookup: CDR1 LNHNV, CDR2 YYDKDF (reference sequence). This CDR3 contains 15 residues. The junction had 6 bases not matched to a gene; V was cut back by 8 bases and J by 7 bases. Here the CDR3 DNA reads TGTGCCACCCAGACTAGCGGGAGGGCGGTCGGGGAGCTGTTTTTT. Its protein is CATQTSGRAVGELFF.

This sequence joins TRBV27 and TRBJ2-1; D remains unclear. The length of the CDR3 is 13 residues. Per the germline V gene, CDR1 is MNHEY and CDR2 is SMNVEV (reference sequence). With 3 bases removed from V and 8 bases from J, the gap between germline ends came to 11 bases. DNA for the CDR3: TGTGCCAGCAGTTTGGGCCGCCTCGATGAGCAGTTCTTC. Protein product: CASSLGRLDEQFF.

The chain carries TRBV21-1 and TRBJ2-3; the table names TRBD2, a call not compared with the DNA. TRBV21-1 is marked as a pseudogene. This CDR3 is built from 15 residues. The CDR3 loop is CASRRTSGRTDTQYF. In nucleotides, the CDR3 is TGTGCCAGCAGGAGGACTAGCGGGAGGACAGATACGCAGTATTTT.

The chain uses TRBV5-1 and TRBJ2-2; a weak D match, TRBD1 (6 bases). The germline gives CDR1 SGHRS, CDR2 YFSETQ. The CDR3 consists of 14 residues. Trimming took off 3 bases at V and 3 bases at J, with 9 bases between the two ends. CDR3 sequence reads: CASSWAGDTGELFF. The CDR3 coding sequence is TGCGCCAGCAGCTGGGCAGGGGACACCGGGGAGCTGTTTTTT.

The chain is built from TRBV5-1 and TRBJ2-5; the D call may be TRBD1 or TRBD2 (5 bases each). Trimming took 4 bases from V and 5 from J, leaving 18 bases between them. CDR1 SGHRS and CDR2 YFSETQ come from the germline V gene. The CDR3 has 15 residues. In nucleotides, the CDR3 is TGCGCCAGCAGCCCAGGGACGGGGTCAAGGGAGACCCAGTACTTC. It encodes CASSPGTGSRETQYF.

The chain links TRBV25-1 to TRBJ2-3; D not certain. Germline V lookup: CDR1 MGHDK, CDR2 SYGVNS. This CDR3 has 14 residues. The V end lost 3 bases, the J end lost 1 base, and 8 bases lay between the germline ends. CDR3 coding DNA: TGTGCCAGCAGTGACTACAAGGGCACAGATACGCAGTATTTT. Translating gives CASSDYKGTDTQYF.

In its sample, this clone was seen a few times. V is TRBV5-1 and J is TRBJ2-4, with D perhaps matching TRBD1 (5 bases). Germline CDR1 SGHRS, CDR2 YFSETQ. Trimming removed 3 bases from V and 3 bases from J, with 13 bases in between. This CDR3 is built from 15 residues. DNA of the CDR3: TGCGCCAGCAGCTCCAGCTCCCAGGGCAAAAACATTCAGTACTTC. Amino acid sequence: CASSSSSQGKNIQYF.

This clone was observed a few times. The genes are TRBV10-3 and TRBJ1-2; D not resolved. Trimming stripped 9 bases from V and 1 base from J, with 12 bases between. Germline CDR1 and CDR2: ENHRY and SYGVKD. This CDR3 spans 13 amino acids. CDR3 coding DNA: TGTGCCATTAGCCAAGGTAGTAACTATGGCTACACCTTC. This gives the protein CAISQGSNYGYTF.

Concerning this clone: In the same sample, other DNA sequences code for this CDR3. The chain recombines TRBV5-6 with TRBJ1-1; D is uncertain. The length of the CDR3 is 13 residues. Germline-derived CDR1 and CDR2 are SGHDT and YYEEEE. V lost 0 bases and J 3 bases, leaving 6 bases between the germline ends. CDR3 bases: TGTGCCAGCAGCTTGGGGTTCTACACTGAAGCTTTCTTT. Residues: CASSLGFYTEAFF.

This chain uses TRBV6-5 with TRBJ2-4, with D possibly TRBD1 on 6 matching bases. CDR3 length: 16 residues. Trimming shortened V by 0 bases and J by 3 bases, and 12 bases separated the two germline ends. The germline CDR1 and CDR2 sequences are MNHEY and SVGAGI. CDR3 in DNA: TGTGCCAGCAGTTACTCGCGGTTGACAGGCAAAAACATTCAGTACTTC. Amino acid sequence: CASSYSRLTGKNIQYF.

The chain carries TRBV30 and TRBJ1-2; 7 bases match TRBD1. V gave up 2 bases and J gave up 4 bases; unmatched junction bases: 4. From germline, CDR1 is GTSNPN and CDR2 SVGIG (reference sequence). CDR3 length: 13 amino acids. CDR3 nucleotide sequence: TGTGCCTGGAGTAGACAGGGAGGCTATGGCTACACCTTC. This encodes CAWSRQGGYGYTF.

The chain links TRBV2 to TRBJ2-2; tentative D call: TRBD1 (6 bases). The CDR3 is 14 amino acids. Germline CDR1 and CDR2: SNHLY and FYNNEI. The V end was cut by 6 bases, the J end by 2 bases, with 10 bases between. CDR3 sequence reads: CASRQGPNTGELFF. Here the CDR3 DNA reads TGTGCCAGCAGACAGGGACCCAACACCGGGGAGCTGTTTTTT.

This clone occurred a few times. The chain employs TRBV7-3 and TRBJ1-3; D uncertain. Trimming removed 1 base from V and 0 bases from J, with 4 bases in between. This CDR3 spans 14 amino acids. Germline loops: CDR1 SGHTA, CDR2 FQGTGA. In DNA form, the CDR3 reads TGTGCCAGCAGCTTAAGGGTCTCTGGAAACACCATATATTTT. Translating gives CASSLRVSGNTIYF.

The chain recombines TRBV5-1 with TRBJ2-1; D not resolved. The CDR3 consists of 15 residues. V dropped 4 bases and J dropped 0 bases, with 11 bases sitting between them. Germline CDR1 SGHRS, CDR2 YFSETQ. CDR3 amino acids: CASSRDASSYNEQFF. In DNA, the CDR3 is TGCGCCAGCAGCCGCGACGCAAGCTCCTACAATGAGCAGTTCTTC.

Remarks on this clone: Different DNA sequences within this sample yield the same CDR3. DNA of the CDR3: TGCGCCAGCAGCTTGGAGTCACCCAACTATGGCTACACCTTC. This encodes CASSLESPNYGYTF. V and J are TRBV5-1 and TRBJ1-2; unclear D gene. Looked up from germline, CDR1 is SGHRS and CDR2 is YFSETQ. V lost 0 bases and J lost 2, with 8 bases in between. CDR3 length: 14 amino acids.

The chain is built from TRBV25-1 and TRBJ2-3, with D hard to call. Trimming pared 3 bases from V and 4 bases from J, leaving 11 bases between. The CDR3 runs to 14 residues. The germline V gene encodes CDR1 MGHDK and CDR2 SYGVNS. CDR3 bases: TGTGCCAGCAGTGATGGGCCCCCCGCAGATACGCAGTATTTT. It is translated as CASSDGPPADTQYF. The full variable domain, in which reference TRBV25-1 and TRBJ2-3 provide the parts outside the CDR3, is EADIYQTPRYLVIGTGKKITLECSQTMGHDKMYWYQQDPGMELHLIHYSYGVNSTEKGDLSSESTVSRIRTEHFPLTLESARPSHTSQYLCASSDGPPADTQYFGPGTRLTVL.

The chain couples TRBV9 to TRBJ2-5; 12 bases are a match to TRBD2. Germline CDR1 reads SGDLS; CDR2 reads YYNGEE. The CDR3 consists of 16 residues. The ends lost 4 bases at V and 5 bases at J; junction bases unmatched: 9. As DNA, the CDR3 is TGTGCCAGCAGCTCCCACCTAGCGGGGGGGCTGGAGACCCAGTACTTC. Translated, it gives CASSSHLAGGLETQYF.

This chain joins TRBV5-1 and TRBJ2-7; 7 bases align to TRBD1. The CDR3 loop spans 13 amino acids. The J segment lost 1 base and the V segment lost 3 bases, leaving 1 base of the junction unmatched. Germline assignment: CDR1 SGHRS and CDR2 YFSETQ. The CDR3: CASSWDRSYEQYF. DNA for the CDR3: TGCGCCAGCAGCTGGGACAGATCCTACGAGCAGTACTTC.

The gene calls are TRBV5-4 and TRBJ1-5; 10 bases align to TRBD1. CDR3 length: 15 residues. The germline gives CDR1 SGHNT, CDR2 YYREEE (reference sequence). V was pared by 3 bases and J by 8 bases, with 8 bases of the junction left unmatched. CDR3: CASSWVPGQGKPQHF. Written as DNA, the CDR3 is TGTGCCAGCAGCTGGGTTCCGGGACAGGGGAAGCCCCAGCATTTT.

This chain joins TRBV30 and TRBJ2-5; D is possibly TRBD2 (6 bases). This CDR3 has 12 amino acids. Per the germline V gene, CDR1 is GTSNPN and CDR2 is SVGIG (reference sequence). Trimming removed 2 bases at V and 5 bases at J, with 9 bases between. CDR3 nucleotide sequence: TGTGCCTGGAGTCCAGGAGGGGAGACCCAGTACTTC. Its translation: CAWSPGGETQYF.

This clone was counted between two and nine times. This chain connects TRBV5-5 to TRBJ1-5; D call uncertain. Germline values: CDR1 SGHKS, CDR2 YYEKEE (reference sequence). With 0 bases removed from V and 0 bases from J, the gap between germline ends came to 10 bases. The CDR3 runs to 16 residues. The CDR3 DNA follows: TGTGCCAGCAGCTTGGCCGACGGGTATAGCAATCAGCCCCAGCATTTT. Translation: CASSLADGYSNQPQHF.

The chain recombines TRBV30 with TRBJ1-2; D is unresolved. The CDR3 has 11 amino acids. V was clipped by 1 base and J by 7 bases, with 7 bases between them. CDR1 is GTSNPN, CDR2 SVGIG, per germline (reference sequence). CDR3 nucleotide sequence: TGTGCCTGGAGTGAGTATCGTGGCTACACCTTC. Residues: CAWSEYRGYTF.

The CDR3 nucleotides read TGTGCCAGCAGCCCCCACCGGGACAGGGATTTCAGGTGGTCCTACGAGCAGTACTTC. It yields the protein CASSPHRDRDFRWSYEQYF. The chain is built from TRBV5-8 and TRBJ2-7, with 9 bases aligning to TRBD1. With 4 bases clipped from V and 1 base from J, the junction kept 18 bases outside the gene matches. Looked up from germline, CDR1 is SGHTS and CDR2 is YDEGEE. The CDR3 is 19 residues long.

J is TRBJ2-5 and V is TRBV7-2; TRBD2 might be the D (5 bases). The CDR3 is 11 amino acids. The germline V gene has CDR1 SGHTA and CDR2 FQGNSA. Deletions cut 5 bases from V and 13 bases from J, with 14 bases between. The CDR3 nucleotides are TGTGCCAGCAGCCCCCGGAGGCATATGTACTTC. Encoded protein: CASSPRRHMYF. Combining the CDR3 with reference TRBV7-2 and TRBJ2-5 gives the whole variable domain GAGVSQSPSNKVTEKGKDVELRCDPISGHTALYWYRQSLGQGLEFLIYFQGNSAPDKSGLPSDRFSAERTGGSVSTLTIQRTQQEDSAVYLCASSPRRHMYFGPGTRLLVL.